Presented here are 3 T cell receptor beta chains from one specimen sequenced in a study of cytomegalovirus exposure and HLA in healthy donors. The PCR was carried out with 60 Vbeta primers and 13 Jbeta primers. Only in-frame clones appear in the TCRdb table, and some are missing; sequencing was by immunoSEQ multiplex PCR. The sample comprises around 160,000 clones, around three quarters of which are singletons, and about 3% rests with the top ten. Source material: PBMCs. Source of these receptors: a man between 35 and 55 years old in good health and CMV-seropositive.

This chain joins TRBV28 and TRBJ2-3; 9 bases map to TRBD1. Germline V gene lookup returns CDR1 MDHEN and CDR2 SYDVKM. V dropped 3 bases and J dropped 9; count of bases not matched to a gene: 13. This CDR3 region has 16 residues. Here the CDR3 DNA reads TGTGCCAGCAGTTTGGGGACAGGGTTTATCGGGGTGACGCAGTATTTT. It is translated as CASSLGTGFIGVTQYF.

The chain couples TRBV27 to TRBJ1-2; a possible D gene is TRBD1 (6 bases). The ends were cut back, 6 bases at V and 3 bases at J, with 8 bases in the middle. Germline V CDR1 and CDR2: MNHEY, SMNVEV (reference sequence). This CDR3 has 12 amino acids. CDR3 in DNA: TGTGCCAGCAGAACAGGGCACTATGGCTACACCTTC. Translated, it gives CASRTGHYGYTF.

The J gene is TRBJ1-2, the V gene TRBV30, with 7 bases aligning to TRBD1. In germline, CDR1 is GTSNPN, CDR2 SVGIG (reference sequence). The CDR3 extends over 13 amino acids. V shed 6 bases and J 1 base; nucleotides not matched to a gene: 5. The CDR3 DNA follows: TGTGCCTGTGTGGACAGGATTAACTATGGCTACACCTTC. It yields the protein CACVDRINYGYTF.